This T cell receptor beta chain was captured in a study of blood T cell repertoires in COVID-19. Study in general: From T cells, B-cell-depleted T cells, or PBMCs came the material, which was cDNA or gDNA.

Measured with immunoSEQ multiplex PCR; TCRdb has only the in-frame clones, and not every one. The sample contains about 95,000 clones, under 90% of which appear only once. As regards this clone: Relative to the germline gene, one junction end is altered; a read error may explain this.

Per the germline V gene, CDR1 is SSHAT and CDR2 is FNYEAQ (reference sequence). The CDR3 has 14 amino acids. The sequence derives from a human donor in a cohort sampled during active COVID-19. The chain joins TRBV7-7 to TRBJ1-2; D perhaps matches TRBD1 (5 bases). The sample consisted of peripheral blood. This CDR3 is CASSQGPGGYGYTF. For the CDR3, the DNA is TGTGCTAGCAGCCAAGGTCCGGGGGGCTATGGCTACACCTTC.